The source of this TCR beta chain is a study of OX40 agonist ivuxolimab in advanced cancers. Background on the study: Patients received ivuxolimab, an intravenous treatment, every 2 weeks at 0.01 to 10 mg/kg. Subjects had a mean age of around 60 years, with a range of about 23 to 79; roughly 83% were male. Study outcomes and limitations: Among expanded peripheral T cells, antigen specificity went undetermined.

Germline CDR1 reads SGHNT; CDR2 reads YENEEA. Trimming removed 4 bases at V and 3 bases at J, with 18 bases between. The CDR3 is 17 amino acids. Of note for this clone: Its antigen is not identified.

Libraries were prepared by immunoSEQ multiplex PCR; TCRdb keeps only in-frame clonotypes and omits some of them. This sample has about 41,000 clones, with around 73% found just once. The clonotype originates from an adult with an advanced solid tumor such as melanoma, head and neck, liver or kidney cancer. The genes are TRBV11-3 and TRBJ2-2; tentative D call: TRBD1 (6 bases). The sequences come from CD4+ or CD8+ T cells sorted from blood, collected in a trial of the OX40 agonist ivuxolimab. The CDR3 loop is CASSSGTRSVDTGELFF. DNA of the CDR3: TGTGCCAGCAGCTCCGGGACAAGATCCGTGGACACCGGGGAGCTGTTTTTT.